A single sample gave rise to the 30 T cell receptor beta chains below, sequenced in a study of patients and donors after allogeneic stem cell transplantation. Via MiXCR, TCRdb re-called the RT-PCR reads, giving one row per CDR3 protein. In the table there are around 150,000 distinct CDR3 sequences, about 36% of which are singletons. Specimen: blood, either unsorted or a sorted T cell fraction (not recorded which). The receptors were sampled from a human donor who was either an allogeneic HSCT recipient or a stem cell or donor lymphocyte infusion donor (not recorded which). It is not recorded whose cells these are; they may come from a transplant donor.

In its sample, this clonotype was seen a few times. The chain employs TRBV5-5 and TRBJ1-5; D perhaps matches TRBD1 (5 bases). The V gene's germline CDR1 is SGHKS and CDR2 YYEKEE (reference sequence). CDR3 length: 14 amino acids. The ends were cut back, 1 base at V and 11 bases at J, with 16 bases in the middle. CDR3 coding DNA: TGTGCCAGCAGCTTGCCCGGGGGGACTTCGGCCCAGCATTTT. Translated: CASSLPGGTSAQHF.

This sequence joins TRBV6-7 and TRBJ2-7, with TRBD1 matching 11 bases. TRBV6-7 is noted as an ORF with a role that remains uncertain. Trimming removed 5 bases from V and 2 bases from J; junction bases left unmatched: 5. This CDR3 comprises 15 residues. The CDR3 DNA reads TGTGCCAGCAGTGCCCCGGACAGGGGGCCCTACGAGCAGTACTTC. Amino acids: CASSAPDRGPYEQYF.

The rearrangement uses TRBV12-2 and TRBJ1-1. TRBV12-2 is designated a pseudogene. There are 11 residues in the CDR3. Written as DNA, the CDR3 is TGTGCAAGTCGCTTCACGGGTGAAGCTTTCTTT. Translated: CASRFTGEAFF.

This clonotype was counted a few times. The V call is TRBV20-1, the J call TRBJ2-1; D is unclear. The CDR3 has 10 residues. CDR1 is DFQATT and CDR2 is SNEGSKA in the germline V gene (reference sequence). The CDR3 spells CSSGGNEQFF. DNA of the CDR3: TGCAGCTCAGGCGGCAATGAGCAGTTCTTC.

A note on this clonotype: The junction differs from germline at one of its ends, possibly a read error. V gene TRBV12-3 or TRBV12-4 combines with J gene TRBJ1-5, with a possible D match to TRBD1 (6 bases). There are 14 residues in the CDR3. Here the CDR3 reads CASSIGQLNQPQHF. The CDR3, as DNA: TGTGCCAGCAGTATTGGACAGTTGAATCAACCCCAGCATTTT.

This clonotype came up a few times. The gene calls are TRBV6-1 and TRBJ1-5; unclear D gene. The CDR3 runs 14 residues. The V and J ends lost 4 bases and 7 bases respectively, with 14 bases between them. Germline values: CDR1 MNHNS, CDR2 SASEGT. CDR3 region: CASSGIQNIQPQHF. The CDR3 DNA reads TGTGCCAGCAGTGGGATACAGAACATCCAGCCCCAGCATTTT.

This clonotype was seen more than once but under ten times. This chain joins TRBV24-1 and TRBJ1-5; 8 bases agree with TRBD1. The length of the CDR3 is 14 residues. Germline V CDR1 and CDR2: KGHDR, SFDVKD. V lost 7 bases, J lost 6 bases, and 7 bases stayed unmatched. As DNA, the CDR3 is TGTGCCACCAGCGCGCAGGGGGCGGGTCAGCCCCAGCATTTT. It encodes CATSAQGAGQPQHF.

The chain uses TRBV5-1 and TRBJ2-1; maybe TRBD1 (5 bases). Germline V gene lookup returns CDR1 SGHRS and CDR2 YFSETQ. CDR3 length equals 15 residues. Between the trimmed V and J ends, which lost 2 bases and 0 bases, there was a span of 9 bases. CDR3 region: CASSFQGPSYNEQFF. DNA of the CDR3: TGCGCCAGCAGCTTTCAGGGCCCCTCCTACAATGAGCAGTTCTTC.

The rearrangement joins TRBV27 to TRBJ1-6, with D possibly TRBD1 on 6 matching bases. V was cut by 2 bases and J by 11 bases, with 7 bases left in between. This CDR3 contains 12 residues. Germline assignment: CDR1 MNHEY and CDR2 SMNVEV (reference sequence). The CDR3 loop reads CASSLQGTPLHF. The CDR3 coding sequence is TGTGCCAGCAGTTTACAGGGGACACCCCTCCACTTT.

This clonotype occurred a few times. As DNA, the CDR3 is TGTGCCAGCAGACCCTCCGGGCCTCGGGATTCACCCCTCCACTTT. Translating it yields CASRPSGPRDSPLHF. The J gene is TRBJ1-6, the V gene TRBV12-3 or TRBV12-4; D gene ambiguous. The CDR3 is 15 amino acids. Trimming removed 6 bases from V and 8 bases from J, with 17 bases in between.

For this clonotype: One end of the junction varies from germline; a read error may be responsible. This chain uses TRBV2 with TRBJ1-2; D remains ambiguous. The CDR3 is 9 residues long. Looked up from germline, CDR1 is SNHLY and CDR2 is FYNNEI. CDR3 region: CASSERQIF. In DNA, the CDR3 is TGTGCCAGCAGTGAACGGCAAATCTTC.

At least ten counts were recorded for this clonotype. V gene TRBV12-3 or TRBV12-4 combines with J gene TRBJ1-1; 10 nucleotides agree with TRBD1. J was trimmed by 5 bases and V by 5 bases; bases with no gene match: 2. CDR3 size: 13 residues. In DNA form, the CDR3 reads TGTGCCAGCAGTCGGACAGGGGGGACTGAAGCTTTCTTT. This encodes CASSRTGGTEAFF.

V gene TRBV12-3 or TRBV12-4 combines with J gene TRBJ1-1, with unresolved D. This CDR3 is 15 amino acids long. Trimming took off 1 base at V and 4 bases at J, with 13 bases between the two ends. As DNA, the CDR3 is TGTGCCAGCAGTTTAGAACTGGGCGTAAGCACTGAAGCTTTCTTT. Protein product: CASSLELGVSTEAFF.

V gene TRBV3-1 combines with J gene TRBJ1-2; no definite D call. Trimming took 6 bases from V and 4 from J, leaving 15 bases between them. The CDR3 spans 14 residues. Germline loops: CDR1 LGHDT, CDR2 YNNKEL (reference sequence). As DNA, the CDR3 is TGTGCCAGCAGGCCCGCGGCGAGTTCCTATGGCTACACCTTC. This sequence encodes CASRPAASSYGYTF. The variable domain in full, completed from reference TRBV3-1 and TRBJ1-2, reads DTAVSQTPKYLVTQMGNDKSIKCEQNLGHDTMYWYKQDSKKFLKIMFSYNNKELIINETVPNRFSPKSPDKAHLNLHINSLELGDSAVYFCASRPAASSYGYTFGSGTRLTVV.

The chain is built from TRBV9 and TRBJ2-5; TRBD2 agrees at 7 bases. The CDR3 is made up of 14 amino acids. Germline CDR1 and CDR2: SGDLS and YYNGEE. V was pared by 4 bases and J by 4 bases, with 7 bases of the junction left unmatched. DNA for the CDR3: TGTGCCAGCAGCACGACTAGCTGGGGAGAGACCCAGTACTTC. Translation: CASSTTSWGETQYF.

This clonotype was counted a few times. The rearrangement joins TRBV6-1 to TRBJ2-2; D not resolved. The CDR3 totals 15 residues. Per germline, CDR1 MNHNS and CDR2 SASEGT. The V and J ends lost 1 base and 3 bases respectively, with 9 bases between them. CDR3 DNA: TGTGCCAGCAGTGAAGGGAATCTGTACACCGGGGAGCTGTTTTTT. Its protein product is CASSEGNLYTGELFF.

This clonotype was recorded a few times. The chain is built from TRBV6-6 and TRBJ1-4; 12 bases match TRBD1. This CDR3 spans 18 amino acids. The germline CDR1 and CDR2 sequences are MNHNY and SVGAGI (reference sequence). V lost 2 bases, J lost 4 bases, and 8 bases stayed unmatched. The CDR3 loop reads CASSYTGTGGYNNEKLFF. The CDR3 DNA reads TGTGCCAGCAGTTACACCGGGACAGGGGGCTATAATAATGAAAAACTGTTTTTT.

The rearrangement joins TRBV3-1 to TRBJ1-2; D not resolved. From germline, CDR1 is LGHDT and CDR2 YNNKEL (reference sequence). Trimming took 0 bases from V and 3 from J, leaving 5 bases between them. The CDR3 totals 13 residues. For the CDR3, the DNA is TGTGCCAGCAGCCAAGAACTGCACTATGGCTACACCTTC. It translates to CASSQELHYGYTF.

The CDR3 sequence is CASSLEGRDDQPQHF. Here the CDR3 DNA reads TGCGCCAGCAGCTTGGAGGGGAGGGATGATCAGCCCCAGCATTTT. The V gene is TRBV5-1, the J gene TRBJ1-5; possibly TRBD1 for D (5 bases). Germline lookup yields CDR1 SGHRS and CDR2 YFSETQ. Trimming stripped 0 bases from V and 5 bases from J, with 12 bases between. The CDR3 has 15 amino acids.

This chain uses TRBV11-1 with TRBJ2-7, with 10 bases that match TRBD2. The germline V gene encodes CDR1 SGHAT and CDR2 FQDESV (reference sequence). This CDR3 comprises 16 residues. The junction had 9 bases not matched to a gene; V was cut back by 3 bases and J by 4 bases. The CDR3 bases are TGTGCCAGCAGCTTCGGACTGGGACTAGCGAGGTACGAGCAGTACTTC. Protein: CASSFGLGLARYEQYF.

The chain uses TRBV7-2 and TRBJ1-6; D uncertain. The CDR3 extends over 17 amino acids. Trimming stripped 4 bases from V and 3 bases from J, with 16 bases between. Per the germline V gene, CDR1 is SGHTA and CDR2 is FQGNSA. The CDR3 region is CASSYSDSIYYNSPLHF. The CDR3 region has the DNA TGTGCCAGCAGCTACTCAGACTCGATATACTATAATTCACCCCTCCACTTT.

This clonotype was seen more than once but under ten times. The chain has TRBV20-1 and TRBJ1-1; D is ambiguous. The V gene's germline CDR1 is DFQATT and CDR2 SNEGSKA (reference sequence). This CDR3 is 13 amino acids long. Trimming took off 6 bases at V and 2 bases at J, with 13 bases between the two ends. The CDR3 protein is CSAESRHNTEAFF. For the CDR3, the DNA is TGCAGTGCCGAATCCCGACACAACACTGAAGCTTTCTTT.

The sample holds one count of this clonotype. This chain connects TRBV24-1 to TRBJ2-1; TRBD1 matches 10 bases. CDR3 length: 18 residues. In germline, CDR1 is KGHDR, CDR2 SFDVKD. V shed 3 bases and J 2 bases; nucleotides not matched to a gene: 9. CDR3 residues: CATSDPSATGGTYNEQFF. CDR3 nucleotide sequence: TGTGCCACCAGTGATCCCTCGGCGACAGGGGGCACCTACAATGAGCAGTTCTTC.

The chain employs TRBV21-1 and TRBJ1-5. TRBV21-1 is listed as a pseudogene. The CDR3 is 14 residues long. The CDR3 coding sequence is TGTGCCAGCAGCAAAGCGGCGGGAGGGCAGCCCCAGCATTTT. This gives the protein CASSKAAGGQPQHF.

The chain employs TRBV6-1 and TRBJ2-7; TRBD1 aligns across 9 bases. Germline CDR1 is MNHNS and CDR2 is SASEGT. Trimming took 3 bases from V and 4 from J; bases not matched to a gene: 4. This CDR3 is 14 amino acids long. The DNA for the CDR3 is TGTGCCAGCAGTGAGACAGGGGGAACTTACGAGCAGTACTTC. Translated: CASSETGGTYEQYF.

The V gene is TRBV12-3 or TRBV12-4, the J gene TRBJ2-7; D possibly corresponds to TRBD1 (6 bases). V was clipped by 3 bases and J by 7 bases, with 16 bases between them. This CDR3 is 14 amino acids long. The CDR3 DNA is TGTGCCAGCAGTTTTCGGGACAAGAGAGGGGAGCAGTACTTC. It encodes CASSFRDKRGEQYF.

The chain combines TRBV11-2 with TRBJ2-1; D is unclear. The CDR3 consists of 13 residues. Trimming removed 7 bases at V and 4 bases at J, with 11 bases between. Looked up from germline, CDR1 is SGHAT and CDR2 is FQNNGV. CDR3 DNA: TGTGCCAGCACTCGGACGGAATACAATGAGCAGTTCTTC. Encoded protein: CASTRTEYNEQFF.

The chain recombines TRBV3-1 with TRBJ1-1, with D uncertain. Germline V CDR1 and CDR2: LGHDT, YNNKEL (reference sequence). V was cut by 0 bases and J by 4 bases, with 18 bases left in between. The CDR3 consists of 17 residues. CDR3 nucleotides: TGTGCCAGCAGCCAAGATCTCCCCCAGACAAAATTCACTGAAGCTTTCTTT. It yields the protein CASSQDLPQTKFTEAFF.

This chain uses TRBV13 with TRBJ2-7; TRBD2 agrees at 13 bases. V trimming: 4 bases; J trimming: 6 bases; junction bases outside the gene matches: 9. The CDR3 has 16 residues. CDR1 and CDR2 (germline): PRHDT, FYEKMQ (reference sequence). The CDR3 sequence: CASSSLAGGPQGEQYF. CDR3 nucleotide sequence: TGTGCCAGCAGCTCACTAGCGGGGGGGCCTCAGGGCGAGCAGTACTTC.

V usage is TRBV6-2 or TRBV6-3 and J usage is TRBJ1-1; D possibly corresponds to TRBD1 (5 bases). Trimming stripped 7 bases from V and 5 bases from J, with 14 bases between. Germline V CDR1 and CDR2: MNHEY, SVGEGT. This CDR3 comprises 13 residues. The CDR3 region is CASTLEGTTEAFF. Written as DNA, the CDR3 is TGTGCCAGCACCCTAGAGGGGACGACTGAAGCTTTCTTT.